This TCR beta chain was sequenced in a study of tumor-infiltrating lymphocytes in localized non-small cell lung cancer. For the study at large: Patients included smokers and never-smokers with various histologies, some sampled after neoadjuvant chemotherapy. The study's findings and limits: TCR sequencing covered a subset of patients with enough tissue.

Germline V gene data show CDR1 as SGDLS and CDR2 as YYNGEE. V shed 0 bases and J 4 bases; nucleotides not matched to a gene: 12. CDR3 length: 18 residues. Points on this clone: Antigen unknown.

Here immunoSEQ multiplex PCR was the method, and the copy in TCRdb shows in-frame clones only, minus some. The sample contains 9,300 or so clones, roughly 80% of which appear only once. The chain recombines TRBV9 with TRBJ2-1; 8 nucleotides align to TRBD2. This receptor was obtained from a human donor with non-small cell lung cancer. Material for sequencing was uninvolved lung tissue not adjacent to the tumor. CDR3 amino acids: CASSVGPETSVPYNEQFF. CDR3 in DNA: TGTGCCAGCAGCGTAGGGCCTGAGACTAGCGTCCCGTACAATGAGCAGTTCTTC.